A selection of T cell receptor beta chains follows, all from one sample in a study of STAT5B mutations in CD4+ large granular lymphocyte leukemia. Here immunoSEQ multiplex PCR was the method, and the copy in TCRdb shows in-frame clones only, minus some. The repertoire has under 35,000 clones, around 63% of them found once; the top ten carry 1.5% to 2%. Source material: CD4+ T cells from blood buffy coats. The receptors originated from a human donor in good health. Each CDR3 is given with its conserved first and last residue. The D gene is left open where the match is weak. Only part of the rows carry a size: once, few, many, or a class if the clone is expanded.

j_call clone_size v_call d_call cdr3_aa cdr3_nt
TRBJ1-1 - TRBV25-1 - CASSELSDRNTEAFF TGTGCCAGCAGTGAGTTATCCGACAGAAACACTGAAGCTTTCTTT
TRBJ2-4 once TRBV4-2 TRBD2 CASSQDRTSGGVIQYF TGTGCCAGCAGCCAAGATAGGACTAGCGGGGGAGTCATTCAGTACTTC
TRBJ1-1 once TRBV7-2 - CASSLGPVTEAFF TGTGCCAGCAGCTTAGGTCCGGTAACTGAAGCTTTCTTT
TRBJ2-7 - TRBV5-6 TRBD2 CASMPGGAAYEQYF TGTGCCAGCATGCCGGGGGGGGCAGCCTACGAGCAGTACTTC
TRBJ2-2 - TRBV6-6 - CASSGPGLTNTGELFF TGTGCCAGCAGTGGACCAGGACTAACAAACACCGGGGAGCTGTTTTTT
TRBJ2-7 - TRBV19 - CATRGAFPYEQYF TGTGCCACCCGGGGGGCATTTCCCTACGAGCAGTACTTC
TRBJ1-1 - TRBV2 - CASSPGLEAFF TGTGCCAGCAGTCCAGGGCTTGAAGCTTTCTTT
TRBJ2-3 - TRBV5-1 - CASSLAAADTQYF TGCGCCAGCAGCTTGGCCGCCGCAGATACGCAGTATTTT
TRBJ2-1 - TRBV2 TRBD2 CASSEGTSVVNEQFF TGTGCCAGCAGTGAAGGGACTAGCGTCGTCAATGAGCAGTTCTTC
TRBJ2-1 - TRBV11-3 TRBD1 CASSAPTGSSYNEQFF TGTGCCAGCAGCGCGCCGACAGGGAGCTCCTACAATGAGCAGTTCTTC